This T cell receptor (beta chain) came from a study of PD-1 blockade in classical Hodgkin lymphoma. No patient escaped relapse after autologous stem cell transplantation, and brentuximab vedotin exposure varied. Generated by immunoSEQ multiplex PCR, the TCRdb table keeps only in-frame clones and is missing some. Found here are some 23,000 clones, around 80% of them singletons; the top ten hold roughly 17%. This clone has only one observation. The CDR3 has 11 residues. V gave up 3 bases and J gave up 13 bases; unmatched junction bases: 6. Germline V gene sequence: CDR1 GTSNPN, CDR2 SVGIG (reference sequence).

This sequence was found in a human donor with classical Hodgkin lymphoma. The V call is TRBV30, the J call TRBJ2-1; 7 bases line up with TRBD2. The material sequenced was peripheral blood mononuclear cells (PBMCs), taken before the second cycle of nivolumab. The CDR3, as DNA: TGTGCCTGGAGCCAGACTAGCCCCCAGTTCTTC. Protein product: CAWSQTSPQFF.